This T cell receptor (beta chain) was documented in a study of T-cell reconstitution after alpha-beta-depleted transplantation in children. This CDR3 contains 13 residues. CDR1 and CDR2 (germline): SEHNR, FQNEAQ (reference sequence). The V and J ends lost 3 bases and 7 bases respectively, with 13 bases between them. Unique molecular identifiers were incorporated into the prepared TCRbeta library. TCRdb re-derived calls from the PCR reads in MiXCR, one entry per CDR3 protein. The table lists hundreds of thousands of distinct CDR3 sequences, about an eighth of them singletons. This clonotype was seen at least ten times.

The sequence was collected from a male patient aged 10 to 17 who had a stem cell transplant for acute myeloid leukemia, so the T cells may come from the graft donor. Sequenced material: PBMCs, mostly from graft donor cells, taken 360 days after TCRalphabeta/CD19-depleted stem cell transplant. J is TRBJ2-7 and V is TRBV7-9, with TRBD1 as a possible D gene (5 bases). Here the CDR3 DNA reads TGTGCCAGCAGCTTTTCAGGGTTAGGAGAGCAGTACTTC. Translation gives CASSFSGLGEQYF.